A single sample gave rise to the 16 T cell receptor beta chains below, sequenced in a study of CD8 T cells in Susac syndrome. A quantity of roughly 0.5 to 1 ug RNA underwent reverse transcription using random hexamers. TCRdb analysed the immunoSEQ multiplex PCR reads with MiXCR anew, one entry per CDR3 protein. The profile shows roughly 250,000 distinct CDR3 sequences, around 96% of them singletons. Sample: CD4+ T cells from PBMCs. The receptor source for this set is a human donor with Susac syndrome.

This clonotype was detected once. The rearrangement joins TRBV12-3 or TRBV12-4 to TRBJ2-5; the D is unclear. The CDR3 spans 14 residues. V lost 2 bases and J 1 base, leaving 8 bases between the germline ends. The CDR3: CASSLRPSQETQYF. CDR3 sequence (DNA): TGTGCCAGCAGTTTAAGGCCTTCCCAAGAGACCCAGTACTTC.

This clonotype was counted a single time. The chain uses TRBV15 and TRBJ2-1; D is ambiguous. CDR3 length: 12 amino acids. V shed 0 bases and J shed 8 bases, with 5 bases lying between them. The germline CDR1 and CDR2 sequences are LNHNV and YYDKDF (reference sequence). As DNA, the CDR3 is TGTGCCACCAGCAGAGATAGGGATGAGCAGTTCTTC. Translated: CATSRDRDEQFF.

CDR3 protein: CASTKQGANTEAFF. In nucleotides, the CDR3 is TGTGCCAGCACCAAACAGGGGGCGAACACTGAAGCTTTCTTT. J is TRBJ1-1 and V is TRBV6-5; 9 nucleotides align to TRBD1. Trimming cost V 7 bases and J 1 base; bases outside gene matches: 4. Germline loops: CDR1 MNHEY, CDR2 SVGAGI. CDR3 size: 14 residues.

This clonotype has a single count. This chain links TRBV7-9 with TRBJ2-7; 8 nucleotides line up with TRBD1. J gave up 6 bases and V 4 bases, and 8 bases lay outside the gene matches. The CDR3 covers 14 residues. The germline V gene has CDR1 SEHNR and CDR2 FQNEAQ (reference sequence). The CDR3 region is CASSYSQGASEQYF. In DNA, the CDR3 is TGTGCCAGCAGCTACAGTCAGGGGGCTTCCGAGCAGTACTTC.

The genes are TRBV7-9 and TRBJ1-5; 7 bases map to TRBD1. Germline V gene sequence: CDR1 SEHNR, CDR2 FQNEAQ (reference sequence). The CDR3 totals 15 residues. The V gene end was trimmed by 8 bases and the J gene end by 9 bases; junction bases not matched to a gene: 16. This chain's CDR3 is CASGGAGGASGPQHF. The CDR3 DNA reads as TGTGCCAGCGGCGGGGCAGGGGGAGCAAGTGGGCCCCAGCATTTT.

The V call is TRBV27, the J call TRBJ2-1; 9 nucleotides align to TRBD2. CDR1 is MNHEY and CDR2 is SMNVEV in the germline V gene (reference sequence). Unmatched junction bases numbered 5, after V lost 9 bases and J lost 2 bases. The CDR3 has 14 residues. CDR3 nucleotide sequence: TGTGCCAGTAGCGGGAGAGGGACCTACAATGAGCAGTTCTTC. As protein: CASSGRGTYNEQFF.

The chain joins TRBV28 to TRBJ2-1; 7 nucleotides align to TRBD2. This CDR3 contains 15 residues. V dropped 8 bases and J dropped 2; count of bases not matched to a gene: 9. Germline V CDR1 and CDR2: MDHEN, SYDVKM. The CDR3 sequence is CASGGLVNAYNEQFF. CDR3 nucleotide sequence: TGTGCCAGCGGTGGACTAGTCAACGCCTACAATGAGCAGTTCTTC.

This clonotype has only one observation. The chain links TRBV7-9 to TRBJ2-5; perhaps TRBD2 as D (6 bases). The germline V gene has CDR1 SEHNR and CDR2 FQNEAQ (reference sequence). V was shortened by 1 base and J by 2 bases, with 11 bases between the two germline ends. The CDR3 loop spans 15 amino acids. The CDR3 DNA reads as TGTGCCAGCAGCTTAGTAGCTAGCGAACAAGAGACCCAGTACTTC. It encodes CASSLVASEQETQYF.

The V gene is TRBV20-1, the J gene TRBJ2-7; D gene ambiguous. CDR3 length: 13 amino acids. Germline assignment: CDR1 DFQATT and CDR2 SNEGSKA (reference sequence). Deletions cut 6 bases from V and 0 bases from J, with 12 bases between. The CDR3 DNA is TGCAGTGCCGTAGGAATTGGCTCCTACGAGCAGTACTTC. Translation: CSAVGIGSYEQYF.

This sequence joins TRBV10-3 and TRBJ2-1; TRBD1 matches at 10 bases. Trimming removed 6 bases from V and 7 bases from J; junction bases left unmatched: 9. CDR1 and CDR2 (germline): ENHRY, SYGVKD. The CDR3 extends over 15 amino acids. In DNA, the CDR3 is TGTGCCATCAGCTCCGACAGGGGGCGCAGAAATGAGCAGTTCTTC. Translated, it gives CAISSDRGRRNEQFF.

The V and J genes are TRBV20-1 and TRBJ1-1; possible D gene TRBD1, 6 bases. This CDR3 has 13 amino acids. Trimming cost V 3 bases and J 4 bases, with 12 bases left between them. Germline assignment: CDR1 DFQATT and CDR2 SNEGSKA (reference sequence). DNA of the CDR3: TGCAGTGCTAGTGGGGGGCTGGGCACTGAAGCTTTCTTT. This translates into CSASGGLGTEAFF.

The chain joins TRBV29-1 to TRBJ2-1; no reliable D call. V was trimmed by 7 bases and J by 4 bases, leaving 17 bases between them. From germline, CDR1 is SQVTM and CDR2 ANQGSEA. There are 14 residues in the CDR3. CDR3 region: CSAPYVEPYNEQFF. Here the CDR3 DNA reads TGCAGCGCCCCTTACGTCGAGCCATACAATGAGCAGTTCTTC.

The rearrangement joins TRBV29-1 to TRBJ2-1, with 7 bases aligning to TRBD2. Germline CDR1 is SQVTM and CDR2 is ANQGSEA. After removal of 5 bases from V and 6 bases from J, the junction contained 7 bases not matched to a gene. The length of the CDR3 is 13 residues. The DNA for the CDR3 is TGCAGCGTTTCGATTACGGGGGGCAATGAGCAGTTCTTC. Translating gives CSVSITGGNEQFF.

The V and J genes are TRBV4-1 and TRBJ2-3, with 7 bases that match TRBD2. Germline CDR1 and CDR2: MGHRA and YSYEKL. The CDR3 consists of 16 residues. Germline trimming cut 5 bases from V and 5 bases from J; bases unmatched to any gene: 13. CDR3 DNA: TGCGCCAGCAGCGTCGACGGGAGGCTAGACGGAGATACGCAGTATTTT. This codes for CASSVDGRLDGDTQYF.

The genes are TRBV18 and TRBJ2-4, with D hard to call. Germline-derived CDR1 and CDR2 are KGHSH and LQKENI. The CDR3 sequence is 13 residues long. V dropped 0 bases and J dropped 2 bases, with 2 bases sitting between them. The CDR3: CASSPPSKNIQYF. In nucleotides, the CDR3 is TGTGCCAGCTCACCACCGTCCAAAAACATTCAGTACTTC. Based on the CDR3 plus reference TRBV18 and TRBJ2-4, the full variable domain is NAGVMQNPRHLVRRRGQEARLRCSPMKGHSHVYWYRQLPEEGLKFMVYLQKENIIDESGMPKERFSAEFPKEGPSILRIQQVVRGDSAAYFCASSPPSKNIQYFGAGTRLSVL.

The gene calls are TRBV20-1 and TRBJ2-7, with 10 nucleotides matching TRBD1. V shed 1 base and J 2 bases; nucleotides not matched to a gene: 2. The CDR3 is 14 amino acids. Germline loops: CDR1 DFQATT, CDR2 SNEGSKA (reference sequence). The CDR3 DNA is TGCAGTGCTAGAGTCGGACAGGGGGCCTACGAGCAGTACTTC. Amino acid sequence: CSARVGQGAYEQYF.